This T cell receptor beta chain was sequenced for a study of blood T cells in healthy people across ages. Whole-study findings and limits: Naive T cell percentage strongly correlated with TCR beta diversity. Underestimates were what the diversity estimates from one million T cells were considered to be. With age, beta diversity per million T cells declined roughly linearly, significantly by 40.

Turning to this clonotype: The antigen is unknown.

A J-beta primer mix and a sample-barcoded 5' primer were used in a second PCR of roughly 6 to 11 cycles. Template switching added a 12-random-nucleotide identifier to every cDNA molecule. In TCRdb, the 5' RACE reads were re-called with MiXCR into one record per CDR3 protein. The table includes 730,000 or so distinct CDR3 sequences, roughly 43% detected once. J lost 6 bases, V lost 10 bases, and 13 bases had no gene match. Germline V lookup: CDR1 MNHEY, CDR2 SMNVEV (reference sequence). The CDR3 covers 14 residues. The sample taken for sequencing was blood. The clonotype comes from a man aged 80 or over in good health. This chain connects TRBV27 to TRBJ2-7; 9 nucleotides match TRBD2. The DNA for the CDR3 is TGTGCCACCGCGGGGGGGCAGCGACCCCTCGAGCAGTACTTC. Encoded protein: CATAGGQRPLEQYF.